These 5 T cell receptor beta chains originate from one sample sequenced in a study of shared clonotypes between healthy human individuals. Clones were read by immunoSEQ multiplex PCR, and TCRdb kept only the in-frame ones, dropping some. The repertoire holds over 950,000 clones, with approximately 80% as singletons. Sequencing was performed on memory CD4+ T cells from PBMCs. Regarding subset: CD45RA-negative fraction. These TCRs come from a man aged 18 to 30 in good health. Some clones in this sample may be carry-over from other donors' samples.

This clone was seen only a few times. The V and J genes are TRBV14 and TRBJ1-1; D gene unclear. The V gene lost 4 bases and the J gene lost 0 bases, with 6 bases spanning the gap. From germline, CDR1 is SGHDN and CDR2 FVKESK. CDR3 size: 13 residues. The CDR3 is CASSRSVNTEAFF. The CDR3 DNA reads TGTGCCAGCAGCCGGTCAGTGAACACTGAAGCTTTCTTT.

J is TRBJ2-3 and V is TRBV21-1; the table's D call of TRBD2 was not tested on the DNA. TRBV21-1 represents a pseudogene. The CDR3 runs 14 residues. In nucleotides, the CDR3 is TGTGCCAGCAGCAAAGGGTCGCGAGCGGAGACGCAGTATTTT. Protein: CASSKGSRAETQYF.

The gene calls are TRBV7-8 and TRBJ1-3; D is perhaps TRBD1 (5 bases). CDR1 SGHVS and CDR2 FQNEAQ come from the germline V gene. The ends were cut back, 1 base at V and 4 bases at J, with 11 bases in the middle. CDR3 length: 15 residues. DNA of the CDR3: TGTGCCAGCAGCTTAGTGGGGCTTTCGGGAAACACCATATATTTT. Its protein is CASSLVGLSGNTIYF.

The chain combines TRBV6-5 with TRBJ2-7; perhaps TRBD1 as D (6 bases). CDR1 is MNHEY, CDR2 SVGAGI, per germline. This CDR3 comprises 16 residues. V lost 2 bases and J 0 bases, leaving 14 bases between the germline ends. DNA for the CDR3: TGTGCCAGCAGTTACCGATTTCTGGACAGCTCCTACGAGCAGTACTTC. It yields the protein CASSYRFLDSSYEQYF.

The sample holds one count of this clone. The chain has TRBV28 and TRBJ2-3; D possibly uses TRBD1 or TRBD2 (5 bases each). This CDR3 is built from 15 residues. V lost 6 bases to trimming and J lost 0 bases, with 13 bases between them. Germline loops: CDR1 MDHEN, CDR2 SYDVKM. This chain's CDR3 is CASSRHEGSTDTQYF. The DNA for the CDR3 is TGTGCCAGCAGCCGGCACGAGGGGAGCACAGATACGCAGTATTTT.